These T cell receptor beta chains were read from a single sample in a study of memory CD4+ T cells and cytomegalovirus serostatus. Assay: immunoSEQ multiplex PCR; the TCRdb copy retains only in-frame clones and omits some. Of under 50,000 clones listed, roughly 80% are singletons. Sequencing was done on a sample of memory CD4+ T cells from blood. The receptor set was obtained from an adult in good health and CMV-seronegative. The CDR3 runs from the conserved cysteine through the conserved F or W. Each record gives: J gene, V gene, D gene, clone size, CDR3 protein, CDR3 DNA. The D gene is left open where the match is weak. Clone size is shown for a subset of rows, as once, few, many or a class of expanded clone.

J gene: TRBJ2-7; V gene: TRBV7-2; D gene: TRBD2; clone size: .; CDR3 protein: CASSLRVSGGSSYEQYF; CDR3 DNA: TGTGCCAGCAGCTTACGGGTTTCGGGGGGGAGCTCCTACGAGCAGTACTTC
J gene: TRBJ2-2; V gene: TRBV27; D gene: TRBD1; clone size: .; CDR3 protein: CASRSDRALGTGELFF; CDR3 DNA: TGTGCCAGCAGATCTGACAGGGCCCTGGGTACCGGGGAGCTGTTTTTT
J gene: TRBJ1-1; V gene: TRBV5-8; D gene: TRBD1; clone size: .; CDR3 protein: CASSLDRGEAFF; CDR3 DNA: TGTGCCAGCAGCTTAGACAGGGGTGAAGCTTTCTTT
J gene: TRBJ2-7; V gene: TRBV9; D gene: .; clone size: .; CDR3 protein: CASSFRPAGPDEQYF; CDR3 DNA: TGTGCCAGCAGCTTCCGACCCGCGGGACCCGACGAGCAGTACTTC
J gene: TRBJ2-3; V gene: TRBV5-1; D gene: TRBD2; clone size: .; CDR3 protein: CASRPSSGLATDTQYF; CDR3 DNA: TGCGCCAGCAGACCATCTAGCGGCCTTGCCACAGATACGCAGTATTTT
J gene: TRBJ2-2; V gene: TRBV7-2; D gene: .; clone size: .; CDR3 protein: CASSLFVAGELFF; CDR3 DNA: TGTGCCAGCAGCCTGTTCGTAGCCGGGGAGCTGTTTTTT
J gene: TRBJ1-2; V gene: TRBV7-2; D gene: .; clone size: few; CDR3 protein: CASSQPSRVGYTF; CDR3 DNA: TGTGCCAGCAGCCAACCCTCCAGGGTTGGCTACACCTTC
J gene: TRBJ2-7; V gene: TRBV7-2; D gene: .; clone size: .; CDR3 protein: CASSLVVEFEYEQYF; CDR3 DNA: TGTGCCAGCAGCCTAGTGGTGGAATTCGAATACGAGCAGTACTTC
J gene: TRBJ2-2; V gene: TRBV5-4; D gene: .; clone size: .; CDR3 protein: CASRVQGGTGELFF; CDR3 DNA: TGTGCCAGCAGGGTACAGGGTGGCACCGGGGAGCTGTTTTTT
J gene: TRBJ1-2; V gene: TRBV27; D gene: TRBD1; clone size: .; CDR3 protein: CASSFTWTGVDGYTF; CDR3 DNA: TGTGCCAGCAGTTTTACCTGGACAGGGGTCGATGGCTACACCTTC
J gene: TRBJ2-5; V gene: TRBV7-2; D gene: .; clone size: .; CDR3 protein: CASSFGGPRETQYF; CDR3 DNA: TGTGCCAGCAGCTTCGGGGGCCCACGGGAGACCCAGTACTTC
J gene: TRBJ2-5; V gene: TRBV30; D gene: .; clone size: .; CDR3 protein: CAWSRRGGQETQYF; CDR3 DNA: TGTGCCTGGAGCCGCAGGGGCGGACAAGAGACCCAGTACTTC
J gene: TRBJ1-6; V gene: TRBV6-4; D gene: .; clone size: .; CDR3 protein: CASSQGKGTSPLHF; CDR3 DNA: TGTGCCAGCAGCCAAGGGAAGGGGACATCACCCCTCCACTTT
J gene: TRBJ2-7; V gene: TRBV7-8; D gene: TRBD1; clone size: .; CDR3 protein: CASSLGTGGGYEQYF; CDR3 DNA: TGTGCCAGCAGCTTAGGGACAGGGGGTGGTTACGAGCAGTACTTC
J gene: TRBJ2-2; V gene: TRBV29-1; D gene: .; clone size: .; CDR3 protein: CSVEDQEAGGSGELFF; CDR3 DNA: TGCAGCGTTGAAGATCAAGAGGCAGGGGGGTCCGGGGAGCTGTTTTTT
J gene: TRBJ2-1; V gene: TRBV7-9; D gene: .; clone size: .; CDR3 protein: CASSRGTANNEQFF; CDR3 DNA: TGTGCCAGCAGCAGAGGGACCGCGAACAATGAGCAGTTCTTC
J gene: TRBJ2-5; V gene: TRBV6-5; D gene: .; clone size: .; CDR3 protein: CASSYKGTQYF; CDR3 DNA: TGTGCCAGCAGTTACAAAGGGACCCAGTACTTC
J gene: TRBJ1-2; V gene: TRBV28; D gene: .; clone size: few; CDR3 protein: CASLNGTGHGYTF; CDR3 DNA: TGTGCCAGCCTTAACGGGACGGGCCATGGCTACACCTTC
J gene: TRBJ1-5; V gene: TRBV5-3; D gene: TRBD1; clone size: .; CDR3 protein: CARSLAGDSHQHF; CDR3 DNA: TGTGCCAGAAGCTTGGCCGGGGACAGTCACCAGCATTTT
J gene: TRBJ2-3; V gene: TRBV19; D gene: TRBD1; clone size: .; CDR3 protein: CASLPGQGSTDTQYF; CDR3 DNA: TGTGCCAGCCTACCCGGACAGGGGAGCACAGATACGCAGTATTTT
J gene: TRBJ2-1; V gene: TRBV10-3; D gene: TRBD2; clone size: .; CDR3 protein: CAISARGDSYNEQFF; CDR3 DNA: TGTGCCATCAGTGCGCGGGGGGATTCCTACAATGAGCAGTTCTTC
J gene: TRBJ2-3; V gene: TRBV2; D gene: TRBD2; clone size: .; CDR3 protein: CASSEKAGGDTQYF; CDR3 DNA: TGTGCCAGCAGTGAGAAAGCGGGGGGGGATACGCAGTATTTT
J gene: TRBJ2-7; V gene: TRBV19; D gene: .; clone size: .; CDR3 protein: CASNPGRHNYEQYF; CDR3 DNA: TGTGCCAGTAATCCGGGGAGACACAACTACGAGCAGTACTTC
J gene: TRBJ2-2; V gene: TRBV15; D gene: TRBD1; clone size: .; CDR3 protein: CATSPRTGGSVGELFF; CDR3 DNA: TGTGCCACCAGCCCACGGACAGGGGGCTCAGTCGGGGAGCTGTTTTTT
J gene: TRBJ1-6; V gene: TRBV6-1; D gene: .; clone size: .; CDR3 protein: CASKQGSSYNSPLHF; CDR3 DNA: TGTGCCAGCAAACAGGGAAGCTCCTATAATTCACCCCTCCACTTT
J gene: TRBJ2-2; V gene: TRBV6-5; D gene: TRBD1; clone size: .; CDR3 protein: CASSYGDRAGELFF; CDR3 DNA: TGTGCCAGCAGTTACGGGGACAGGGCCGGGGAGCTGTTTTTT
J gene: TRBJ1-2; V gene: TRBV19; D gene: TRBD1; clone size: .; CDR3 protein: CASNHEGTGGYGYTF; CDR3 DNA: TGTGCCAGTAACCATGAGGGGACAGGCGGGTATGGCTACACCTTC
J gene: TRBJ2-3; V gene: TRBV7-3; D gene: TRBD1; clone size: .; CDR3 protein: CASSPSTGSDTQYF; CDR3 DNA: TGTGCCAGCAGCCCGTCGACAGGGTCGGATACGCAGTATTTT
J gene: TRBJ2-3; V gene: TRBV13; D gene: .; clone size: .; CDR3 protein: CASSPRTDTQYF; CDR3 DNA: TGTGCCAGCAGCCCTCGCACAGATACGCAGTATTTT
J gene: TRBJ1-2; V gene: TRBV6-6; D gene: .; clone size: few; CDR3 protein: CASSSGLINTF; CDR3 DNA: TGTGCCAGCAGTTCGGGACTTATAAACACCTTC
J gene: TRBJ1-3; V gene: TRBV15; D gene: .; clone size: .; CDR3 protein: CATSREGSGNTIYF; CDR3 DNA: TGTGCCACCAGCAGAGAAGGGTCTGGAAACACCATATATTTT
J gene: TRBJ1-2; V gene: TRBV5-8; D gene: .; clone size: .; CDR3 protein: CASSLAGAGERYTF; CDR3 DNA: TGTGCCAGCAGCTTGGCCGGGGCAGGGGAGCGCTACACCTTC
J gene: TRBJ1-2; V gene: TRBV28; D gene: .; clone size: .; CDR3 protein: CASGIAAMGFYGYTF; CDR3 DNA: TGTGCCAGCGGCATCGCAGCTATGGGGTTCTATGGCTACACCTTC
J gene: TRBJ1-2; V gene: TRBV2; D gene: .; clone size: .; CDR3 protein: CASSEGPRYGYTF; CDR3 DNA: TGTGCCAGCAGTGAAGGGCCTAGGTATGGCTACACCTTC
J gene: TRBJ2-2; V gene: TRBV19; D gene: .; clone size: .; CDR3 protein: CASSIRPHTGELFF; CDR3 DNA: TGTGCCAGTAGTATAAGACCGCACACCGGGGAGCTGTTTTTT
J gene: TRBJ1-4; V gene: TRBV7-9; D gene: TRBD1; clone size: .; CDR3 protein: CASSLLGQRNEKLFF; CDR3 DNA: TGTGCCAGCAGCTTACTGGGACAGAGAAATGAAAAACTGTTTTTT